This T cell receptor (beta chain) was profiled in a study of post-analysis software for immune sequencing data. Notes on the study in general: A handful of TRBV segments appeared more often in patients than in controls, and TRBV5-6, TRBV5-1 and TRBV20-1 were among these. The authors found that F measure strongly co-clustered same-batch samples. Those with multiple sclerosis, the patient group, showed significantly lower normalized Chao1 diversity than controls.

There are 13 residues in the CDR3. CDR1 and CDR2 (germline): SEHNR, FQNEAQ (reference sequence). V was clipped by 5 bases and J by 6 bases, with 11 bases between them. Researchers reported that TCR beta cDNA libraries carried unique molecular identifiers. Once about 0.95 to 10 million T cells were used, 400,000 to 550,000 cDNA molecules resulted. One entry per CDR3 protein, called by TCRdb with MiXCR from the PCR reads. The data contain fewer than 900,000 distinct CDR3 sequences, around 45% of them singletons. As concerns this clonotype: Its cognate antigen is unknown.

The sample was blood. This sequence joins TRBV7-9 and TRBJ2-1; D tentatively fits TRBD1 or TRBD2 (5 bases each). The TCR originated in a girl between 10 and 17 years old with multiple sclerosis. This CDR3 is CASSPGARNEQFF. As DNA, the CDR3 is TGTGCCAGCAGCCCCGGGGCCCGCAATGAGCAGTTCTTC.